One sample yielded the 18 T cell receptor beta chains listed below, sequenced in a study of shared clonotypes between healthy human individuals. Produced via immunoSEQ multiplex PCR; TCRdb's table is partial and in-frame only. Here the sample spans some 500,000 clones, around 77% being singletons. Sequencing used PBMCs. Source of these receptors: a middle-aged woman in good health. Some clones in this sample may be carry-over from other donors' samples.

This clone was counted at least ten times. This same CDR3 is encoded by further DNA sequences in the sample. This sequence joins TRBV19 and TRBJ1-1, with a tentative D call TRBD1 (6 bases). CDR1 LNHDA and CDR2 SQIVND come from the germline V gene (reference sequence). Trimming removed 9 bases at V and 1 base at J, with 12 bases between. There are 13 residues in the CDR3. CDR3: CASRGQPNTEAFF. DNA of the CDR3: TGTGCCAGCCGGGGGCAGCCGAACACTGAAGCTTTCTTT.

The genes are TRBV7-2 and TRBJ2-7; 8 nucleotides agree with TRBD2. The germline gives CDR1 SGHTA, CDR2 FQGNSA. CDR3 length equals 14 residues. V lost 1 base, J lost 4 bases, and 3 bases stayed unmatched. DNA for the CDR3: TGTGCCAGCAGCTTAGGGTCTAGCGGGTACGAGCAGTACTTC. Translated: CASSLGSSGYEQYF. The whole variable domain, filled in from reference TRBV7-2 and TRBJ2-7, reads GAGVSQSPSNKVTEKGKDVELRCDPISGHTALYWYRQSLGQGLEFLIYFQGNSAPDKSGLPSDRFSAERTGGSVSTLTIQRTQQEDSAVYLCASSLGSSGYEQYFGPGTRLTVT.

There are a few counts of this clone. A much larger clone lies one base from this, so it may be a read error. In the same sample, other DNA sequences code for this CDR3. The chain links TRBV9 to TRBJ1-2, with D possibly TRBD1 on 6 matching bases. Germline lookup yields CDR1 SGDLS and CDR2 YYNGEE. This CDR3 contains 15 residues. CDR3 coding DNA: TGTGCCAGCAGCGTAGATAGGACAGCTAACTATGGCTACACTTTC. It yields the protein CASSVDRTANYGYTF.

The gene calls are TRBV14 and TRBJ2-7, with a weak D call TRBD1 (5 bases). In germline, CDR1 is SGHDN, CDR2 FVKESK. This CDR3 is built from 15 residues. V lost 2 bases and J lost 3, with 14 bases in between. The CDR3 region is CASSQMQGFNYEQYF. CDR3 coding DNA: TGTGCCAGCAGCCAAATGCAGGGTTTCAACTACGAGCAGTACTTC.

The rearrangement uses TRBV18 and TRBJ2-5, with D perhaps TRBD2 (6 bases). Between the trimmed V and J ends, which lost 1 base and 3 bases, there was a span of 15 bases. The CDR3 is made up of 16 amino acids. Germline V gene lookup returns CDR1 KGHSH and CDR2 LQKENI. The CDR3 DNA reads TGTGCCAGCTCACCACGACCGGGAGACGAGGAAGAGACCCAGTACTTC. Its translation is CASSPRPGDEEETQYF.

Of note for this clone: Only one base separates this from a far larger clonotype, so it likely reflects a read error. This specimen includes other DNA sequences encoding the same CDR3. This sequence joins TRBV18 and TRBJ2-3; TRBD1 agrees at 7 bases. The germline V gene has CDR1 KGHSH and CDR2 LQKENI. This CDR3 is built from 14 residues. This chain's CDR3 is CASSRGQAPDTQYF. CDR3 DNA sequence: TGTGCCAGCTCACGCGGACAGGCGCCAGATACGCAATATTTT.

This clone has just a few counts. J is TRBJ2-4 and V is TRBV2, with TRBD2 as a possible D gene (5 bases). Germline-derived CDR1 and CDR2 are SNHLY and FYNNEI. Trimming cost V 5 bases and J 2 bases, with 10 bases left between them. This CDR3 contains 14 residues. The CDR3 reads CASSTSVTKNIQYF. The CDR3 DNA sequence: TGTGCCAGCAGTACTAGTGTGACCAAAAACATTCAGTACTTC.

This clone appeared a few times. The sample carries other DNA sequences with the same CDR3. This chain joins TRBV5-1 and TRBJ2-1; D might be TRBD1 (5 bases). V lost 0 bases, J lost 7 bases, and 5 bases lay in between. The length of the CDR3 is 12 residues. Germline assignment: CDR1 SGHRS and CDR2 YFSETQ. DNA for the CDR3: TGCGCCAGCAGCTTGGCAGGGAATGAGCAGTTCTTC. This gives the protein CASSLAGNEQFF.

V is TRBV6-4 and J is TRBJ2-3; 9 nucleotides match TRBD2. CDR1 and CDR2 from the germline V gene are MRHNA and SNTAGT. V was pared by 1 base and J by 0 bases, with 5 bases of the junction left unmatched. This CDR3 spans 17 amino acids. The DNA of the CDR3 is TGTGCCAGCAGTGACTGGTCTAGCGGGACTAGCACAGATACGCAGTATTTT. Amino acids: CASSDWSSGTSTDTQYF.

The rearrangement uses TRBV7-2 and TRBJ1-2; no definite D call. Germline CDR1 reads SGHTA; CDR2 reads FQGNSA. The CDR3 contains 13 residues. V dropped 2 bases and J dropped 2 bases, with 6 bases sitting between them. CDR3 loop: CASSLHANYGYTF. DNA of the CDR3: TGTGCCAGCAGCTTACACGCGAACTATGGCTACACCTTC.

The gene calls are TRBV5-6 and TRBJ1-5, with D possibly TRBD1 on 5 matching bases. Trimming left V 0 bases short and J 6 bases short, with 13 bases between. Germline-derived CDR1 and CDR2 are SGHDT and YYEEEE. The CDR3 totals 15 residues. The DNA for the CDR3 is TGTGCCAGCAGCTTGGCTCGGCAGGGAGGTCAGCCCCAGCATTTT. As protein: CASSLARQGGQPQHF.

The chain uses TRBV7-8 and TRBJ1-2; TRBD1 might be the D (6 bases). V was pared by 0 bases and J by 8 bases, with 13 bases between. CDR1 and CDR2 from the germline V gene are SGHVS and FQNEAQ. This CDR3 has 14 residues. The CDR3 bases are TGTGCCAGCAGCTTAGCCAGGGACATCAGGGGCTACACCTTC. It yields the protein CASSLARDIRGYTF.

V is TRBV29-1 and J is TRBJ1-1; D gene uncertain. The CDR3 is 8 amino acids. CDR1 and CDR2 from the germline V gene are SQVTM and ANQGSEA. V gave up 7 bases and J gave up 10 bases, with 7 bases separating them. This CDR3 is CSAEGAFF. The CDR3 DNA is TGCAGCGCCGAGGGAGCTTTCTTT. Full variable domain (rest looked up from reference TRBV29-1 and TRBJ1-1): SAVISQKPSRDICQRGTSLTIQCQVDSQVTMMFWYRQQPGQSLTLIATANQGSEATYESGFVIDKFPISRPNLTFSTLTVSNMSPEDSSIYLCSAEGAFFGQGTRLTVV.

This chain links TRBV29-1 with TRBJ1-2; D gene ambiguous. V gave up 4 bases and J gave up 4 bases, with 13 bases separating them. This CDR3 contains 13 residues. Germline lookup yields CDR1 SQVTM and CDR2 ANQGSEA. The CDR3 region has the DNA TGCAGCGTTGGTGGGCAGGAGGTCTATGGCTACACCTTC. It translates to CSVGGQEVYGYTF.

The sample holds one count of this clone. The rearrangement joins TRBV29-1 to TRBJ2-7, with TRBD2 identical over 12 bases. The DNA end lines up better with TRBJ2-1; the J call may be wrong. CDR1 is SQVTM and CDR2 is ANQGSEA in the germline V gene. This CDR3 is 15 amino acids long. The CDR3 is CSVGDPSTSGSEQFF. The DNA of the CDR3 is TGCAGCGTTGGGGATCCTTCGACTAGCGGGAGTGAGCAGTTCTTC.

The CDR3 loop is CASSPRASGLLPYEQYF. Here the CDR3 DNA reads TGTGCCAGCAGCCCTCGGGCTAGCGGCCTACTCCCCTACGAGCAGTACTTC. The V and J genes are TRBV5-6 and TRBJ2-7; 7 bases are a match to TRBD2. The length of the CDR3 is 17 residues. Germline V lookup: CDR1 SGHDT, CDR2 YYEEEE. With 4 bases clipped from V and 2 bases from J, the junction kept 15 bases outside the gene matches. Combining the CDR3 with reference TRBV5-6 and TRBJ2-7 gives the whole variable domain DAGVTQSPTHLIKTRGQQVTLRCSPKSGHDTVSWYQQALGQGPQFIFQYYEEEERQRGNFPDRFSGHQFPNYSSELNVNALLLGDSALYLCASSPRASGLLPYEQYFGPGTRLTVT.

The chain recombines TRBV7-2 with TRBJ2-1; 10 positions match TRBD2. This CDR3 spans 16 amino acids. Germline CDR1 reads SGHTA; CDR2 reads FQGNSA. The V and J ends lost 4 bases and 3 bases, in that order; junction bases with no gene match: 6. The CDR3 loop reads CASSSTSGVFYNEQFF. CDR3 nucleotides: TGTGCCAGCAGCTCTACTAGCGGGGTATTCTACAATGAGCAGTTCTTC.

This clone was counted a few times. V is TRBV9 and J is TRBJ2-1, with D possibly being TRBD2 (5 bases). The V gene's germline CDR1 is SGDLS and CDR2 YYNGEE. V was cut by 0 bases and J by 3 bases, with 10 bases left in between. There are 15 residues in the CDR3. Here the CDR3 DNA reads TGTGCCAGCAGCGTAGGGTCTAGCCGCTACAATGAGCAGTTCTTC. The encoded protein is CASSVGSSRYNEQFF. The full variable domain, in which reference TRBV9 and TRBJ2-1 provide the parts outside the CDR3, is DSGVTQTPKHLITATGQRVTLRCSPRSGDLSVYWYQQSLDQGLQFLIQYYNGEERAKGNILERFSAQQFPDLHSELNLSSLELGDSALYFCASSVGSSRYNEQFFGPGTRLTVL.